This T cell receptor (beta chain) was recovered during a study of PD-L1 blockade in urothelial cancer. Overall study: It was at 3 weeks (second dose) and 6 weeks after treatment start that blood was analyzed.

Germline CDR1 reads MDHEN; CDR2 reads SYDVKM. The ends lost 6 bases at V and 9 bases at J; junction bases unmatched: 7. This CDR3 spans 12 amino acids. The protocol was immunoSEQ multiplex PCR, while the TCRdb copy is restricted to in-frame clones and leaves out a portion. The sample holds around 66,000 clones, roughly 90% seen once. Noted time point: peripheral blood 6 weeks after treatment start. This clonotype was sampled from a man aged 60 to 75 with urothelial cancer. The input for sequencing was PBMCs, taken around atezolizumab (anti-PD-L1) treatment. The chain recombines TRBV28 with TRBJ2-7; TRBD2 matches at 8 bases. The CDR3 is CASRTSAFGQYF. The CDR3 bases are TGTGCCAGCAGGACTAGCGCGTTCGGGCAGTACTTC.